These 14 T cell receptor beta chains came from one sample sequenced in a study of T cell responses to AZD1222 COVID-19 vaccine (dated by TCRdb to 2020 to 2023). The time point label, as the study defines it: baseline before first vaccination. What the treatment or condition label conveys for this sample: meningococcal conjugate vaccine given as trial control. To prepare the library, the immunoSEQ multiplex PCR assay was applied. This is the immuneACCESS table as TCRdb keeps it, with only in-frame sequences that have V and J called. A part of the clones is gone; compared with another copy, unresolved V genes explain less than half, and the rest is unexplained. The sample table records 200,000 or so clones; 90% to 95% of these occur just once. The top ten hold more than 0.8% of the sample. Specimen: peripheral blood, collected on day 0 of MenACWY control vaccination. The receptors derive from an adult in good health.

The V gene is TRBV5-1, the J gene TRBJ2-5; 8 bases fit TRBD2. Looked up from germline, CDR1 is SGHRS and CDR2 is YFSETQ. The CDR3 loop spans 14 amino acids. J gave up 1 base and V 6 bases, and 5 bases lay outside the gene matches. The CDR3 loop reads CASTPTSGQETQYF. DNA for the CDR3: TGCGCCAGCACCCCAACTAGCGGCCAAGAGACCCAGTACTTC.

The chain has TRBV4-1 and TRBJ2-1; 15 bases align to TRBD2. This CDR3 has 19 amino acids. CDR1 is MGHRA, CDR2 YSYEKL, per germline. The junction had 7 bases not matched to a gene; V was cut back by 4 bases and J by 0 bases. The CDR3 region is CASSPRTSGGASSYNEQFF. CDR3 bases: TGCGCCAGCAGCCCACGGACTAGCGGGGGGGCCAGCTCCTACAATGAGCAGTTCTTC.

The rearrangement links TRBV24-1 to TRBJ1-1; TRBD1 might be the D (6 bases). This CDR3 is 15 amino acids long. Between the trimmed V and J ends, which lost 3 bases and 1 base, there was a span of 11 bases. Per germline, CDR1 KGHDR and CDR2 SFDVKD. CDR3 region: CATSDPTGSNTEAFF. The CDR3 bases are TGTGCCACCAGTGATCCTACAGGGTCGAACACTGAAGCTTTCTTT.

The chain has TRBV7-9 and TRBJ1-2, with a possible D match to TRBD1 (5 bases). The V and J ends lost 5 bases and 0 bases respectively, with 16 bases between them. The CDR3 consists of 16 residues. Germline-derived CDR1 and CDR2 are SEHNR and FQNEAQ (reference sequence). CDR3 DNA sequence: TGTGCCAGCAGCGACCAGTGGGGGGTAACTAACTATGGCTACACCTTC. It specifies CASSDQWGVTNYGYTF.

J is TRBJ1-2 and V is TRBV6-5; TRBD1 matches 11 bases. CDR3 size: 14 residues. J was trimmed by 2 bases and V by 6 bases; bases with no gene match: 2. CDR1 and CDR2 (germline): MNHEY, SVGAGI. The DNA of the CDR3 is TGTGCCAGCAGCGGGACAGGGGGAAACTATGGCTACACCTTC. Translated, it gives CASSGTGGNYGYTF.

A single count supports this clone. The chain employs TRBV6-2 or TRBV6-3 and TRBJ1-2; TRBD1 is a possible D gene (6 bases). The germline CDR1 and CDR2 sequences are MNHEY and SVGEGT. This CDR3 spans 14 amino acids. The germline V and J ends were trimmed by 4 bases and 4 bases, with 13 bases remaining between them. The CDR3: CASSSGTGAYGYTF. In nucleotides, the CDR3 is TGTGCCAGCAGTTCCGGGACGGGGGCCTATGGCTACACCTTC.

The chain combines TRBV5-4 with TRBJ1-1, with no clear D. Trimming took off 4 bases at V and 0 bases at J, with 13 bases between the two ends. Germline values: CDR1 SGHNT, CDR2 YYREEE (reference sequence). The CDR3 length is 15 residues. In nucleotides, the CDR3 is TGTGCCAGCAGCCGTTCGGCCGATCTGAACACTGAAGCTTTCTTT. It is translated as CASSRSADLNTEAFF.

This chain connects TRBV6-5 to TRBJ1-2; 7 nucleotides align to TRBD1. Germline CDR1 is MNHEY and CDR2 is SVGAGI. V gave up 6 bases and J gave up 4 bases; unmatched junction bases: 5. The CDR3 spans 13 residues. The CDR3 nucleotides are TGTGCCAGCAGGACCGGGACAGCCTATGGCTACACCTTC. It specifies CASRTGTAYGYTF.

The chain combines TRBV9 with TRBJ1-2; tentative D call: TRBD1 (5 bases). V was clipped by 0 bases and J by 5 bases, with 11 bases between them. The CDR3 runs 14 residues. Germline V gives CDR1 SGDLS, CDR2 YYNGEE. CDR3 sequence reads: CASSVEGAGYGYTF. The CDR3 DNA reads TGTGCCAGCAGCGTAGAAGGGGCGGGGTATGGCTACACCTTC.

The sample holds a few counts of this clone. The chain has TRBV5-1 and TRBJ1-1; tentative D call: TRBD1 (5 bases). The CDR3 is made up of 16 amino acids. The ends were cut back, 2 bases at V and 0 bases at J, with 14 bases in the middle. Germline values: CDR1 SGHRS, CDR2 YFSETQ. This CDR3 is CASSFIPTGMNTEAFF. The CDR3 DNA sequence: TGCGCCAGCAGCTTTATCCCAACAGGTATGAACACTGAAGCTTTCTTT.

This rearrangement joins TRBV7-9 to TRBJ1-5; weak D call: TRBD1 (5 bases). CDR3 size: 13 residues. Germline V gives CDR1 SEHNR, CDR2 FQNEAQ (reference sequence). V shed 5 bases and J shed 4 bases, with 9 bases lying between them. This CDR3 reads CASSRDGNQPQHF. The CDR3 DNA reads TGTGCCAGCAGCCGGGACGGGAATCAGCCCCAGCATTTT.

The rearrangement joins TRBV18 to TRBJ1-2; D is uncertain. The length of the CDR3 is 15 residues. V was pared by 2 bases and J by 3 bases, with 13 bases between. Germline V gives CDR1 KGHSH, CDR2 LQKENI. In DNA, the CDR3 is TGTGCCAGCTCACCAAAAGGAACAGAGTACTATGGCTACACCTTC. As protein: CASSPKGTEYYGYTF.

This chain connects TRBV18 to TRBJ2-3; TRBD2 matches at 9 bases. The ends lost 1 base at V and 3 bases at J; junction bases unmatched: 5. This CDR3 contains 16 residues. Per the germline V gene, CDR1 is KGHSH and CDR2 is LQKENI. The CDR3 region has the DNA TGTGCCAGCTCACCACGGAGTAGCGGGGGTACAGATACGCAGTATTTT. Protein: CASSPRSSGGTDTQYF.

This clone was detected only a few times. The genes are TRBV3-1 (or the pseudogene TRBV3-2) and TRBJ2-7, with D possibly TRBD2 on 6 matching bases. Germline V gives CDR1 LGHDT, CDR2 YNNKEL (reference sequence). The CDR3 is 14 residues long. Trimming left V 4 bases short and J 3 bases short, with 13 bases between. The CDR3 bases are TGTGCCAGCAGCCTTAGGATGGAGGGCTACGAGCAGTACTTC. Translated, it gives CASSLRMEGYEQYF.